This T cell receptor (beta chain) was recorded in a study of blood T cell repertoires in COVID-19. Whole-study context: Sources were T cells, B-cell-depleted T cells, or PBMCs; the material itself was cDNA or gDNA.

The repertoire was sequenced with immunoSEQ multiplex PCR; TCRdb's copy has only in-frame clones and lacks some. There are fewer than 200,000 clones in the sample; 75% to 90% occur only once, and roughly 7.7% lies in the top ten. The sample comprised peripheral blood. The clonotype comes from a woman aged 60-70 years with acute or convalescent COVID-19.

The CDR3 loop reads CASILAGVVYNEQFF. In nucleotides, the CDR3 is TGTGCCAGCATACTAGCGGGAGTTGTCTACAATGAGCAGTTCTTC. The V call is TRBV7-8, the J call TRBJ2-1, with 11 bases fitting TRBD2. Losses at the gene ends were 7 bases for V and 3 bases for J; bases not matched to a gene: 5. The germline V gene has CDR1 SGHVS and CDR2 FQNEAQ. The CDR3 consists of 15 residues.